The 8 T cell receptor beta chains presented below share a single source sample, sequenced in a study of shared clonotypes between healthy human individuals. Measured with immunoSEQ multiplex PCR; TCRdb has only the in-frame clones, and not every one. The sample records about 610,000 clones, around 97% being singletons. The sample consisted of naive CD4+ T cells sorted from blood. Subset denoted: CD45RA+ positively selected. The receptor source for this set is a woman aged 30 to 39 in good health.

The chain links TRBV11-2 to TRBJ2-7; no firm D call. V lost 0 bases and J lost 2, with 8 bases in between. This CDR3 is 14 amino acids long. Per the germline V gene, CDR1 is SGHAT and CDR2 is FQNNGV. This CDR3 reads CASSLDLTPYEQYF. The CDR3 DNA reads TGTGCCAGCAGCTTAGATCTTACGCCCTACGAGCAGTACTTC.

This sequence joins TRBV2 and TRBJ2-3; D uncertain. V was pared by 4 bases and J by 0 bases, with 11 bases between. The CDR3 totals 15 residues. Germline CDR1 reads SNHLY; CDR2 reads FYNNEI. The CDR3 protein is CASSGTQASTDTQYF. In DNA, the CDR3 is TGTGCCAGCAGTGGGACCCAGGCTAGCACAGATACGCAGTATTTT.

The genes are TRBV11-2 and TRBJ2-7; 12 bases align to TRBD1. The ends lost 6 bases at V and 6 bases at J; junction bases unmatched: 9. Germline-derived CDR1 and CDR2 are SGHAT and FQNNGV. The CDR3 sequence is 15 residues long. Here the CDR3 reads CASRPPGQGATEQYF. The CDR3 DNA is TGTGCCAGCAGGCCCCCGGGACAGGGGGCAACCGAGCAGTACTTC.

The chain joins TRBV7-3 to TRBJ2-6; TRBD2 agrees at 9 bases. The CDR3 consists of 18 residues. In germline, CDR1 is SGHTA, CDR2 FQGTGA. The V gene end was trimmed by 1 base and the J gene end by 1 base; junction bases not matched to a gene: 5. CDR3 DNA: TGTGCCAGCAGCTTAAACCTAGCGGGAATATCTGGGGCCAACGTCCTGACTTTC. Protein sequence: CASSLNLAGISGANVLTF.

The chain employs TRBV18 and TRBJ2-3; 7 bases are a match to TRBD1. The germline V gene has CDR1 KGHSH and CDR2 LQKENI. V lost 3 bases and J lost 5; bases outside the gene matches: 11. The CDR3 is 16 residues long. The CDR3 DNA reads as TGTGCCAGCTCACCGTCCGGGCTAGCAGGGGGAGATACGCAGTATTTT. Translation: CASSPSGLAGGDTQYF.

This rearrangement joins TRBV7-3 to TRBJ2-3, with 8 bases that match TRBD2. V was clipped by 1 base and J by 2 bases; unmatched bases: 2. The CDR3 extends over 15 amino acids. Germline CDR1 is SGHTA and CDR2 is FQGTGA. The CDR3 DNA reads TGTGCCAGCAGCTTAATAGCGGGACTCACAGATACGCAGTATTTT. Translated: CASSLIAGLTDTQYF.

The rearrangement links TRBV19 to TRBJ2-4, with 7 bases fitting TRBD1. The CDR3 sequence is 13 residues long. Germline trimming cut 5 bases from V and 10 bases from J; bases unmatched to any gene: 8. In germline, CDR1 is LNHDA, CDR2 SQIVND (reference sequence). The chain's CDR3 is CASSADRVAIQYF. The CDR3 nucleotides are TGTGCCAGTAGTGCCGACAGGGTCGCTATTCAGTACTTC.

The V call is TRBV15, the J call TRBJ1-5; D not resolved. CDR1 and CDR2 (germline): LNHNV, YYDKDF (reference sequence). The V gene lost 0 bases and the J gene lost 4 bases, with 7 bases spanning the gap. The CDR3 has 14 amino acids. CDR3 amino acids: CATSRDRGNQPQHF. The DNA for the CDR3 is TGTGCCACCAGCAGAGATCGGGGAAATCAGCCCCAGCATTTT.